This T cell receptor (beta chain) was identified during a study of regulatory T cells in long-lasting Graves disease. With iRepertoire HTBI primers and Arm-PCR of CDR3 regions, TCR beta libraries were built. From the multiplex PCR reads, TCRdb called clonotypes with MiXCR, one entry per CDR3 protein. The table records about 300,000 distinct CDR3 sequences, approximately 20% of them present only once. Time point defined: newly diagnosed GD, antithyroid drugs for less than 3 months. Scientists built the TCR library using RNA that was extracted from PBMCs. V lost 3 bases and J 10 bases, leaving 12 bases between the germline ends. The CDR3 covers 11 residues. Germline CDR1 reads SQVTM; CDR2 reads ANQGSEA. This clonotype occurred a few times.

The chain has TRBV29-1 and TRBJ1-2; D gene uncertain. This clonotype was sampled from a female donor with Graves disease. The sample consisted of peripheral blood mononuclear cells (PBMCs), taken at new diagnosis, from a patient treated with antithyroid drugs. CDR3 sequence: CSVEAGGDYTF. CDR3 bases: TGCAGCGTTGAGGCAGGTGGGGACTACACCTTC.